These T cell receptor beta chains were read from a single sample in a study of T cells in Graves' hyperthyroidism and ophthalmopathy. TCRdb independently ran MiXCR on the multiplex PCR reads; one entry per CDR3 protein. The sample lists over 400,000 distinct CDR3 sequences, roughly 14% seen once, with roughly 13% in the top ten. Sequenced input: blood. These receptors came from a man younger than 35 with Graves' ophthalmopathy. CDR3s include the opening cysteine and the closing phenylalanine or tryptophan. D genes are given only for firm matches. The size of a clone is reported for some rows only, either as once, few or many, or as a class for expanded clones.

J gene | D gene | V gene | clone size | CDR3 DNA | CDR3 protein
TRBJ1-1 | - | TRBV10-3 | many | TGTGCCATCAGTGAGTCCGGACAAAGGAACACTGAAGCTTTCTTT | CAISESGQRNTEAFF
TRBJ1-5 | - | TRBV7-8 | many | TGTGCCAGCCGGCGGGGGACTTCTAGCAATCAGCCCCAGCATTTT | CASRRGTSSNQPQHF
TRBJ1-5 | - | TRBV27 | many | TGTGCCAGCGGCCTGGGTAGCAATCAGCCCCAGCATTTT | CASGLGSNQPQHF
TRBJ2-7 | - | TRBV5-8 | many | TGTGCCAGCAGCTTGGGGCCGGGAAGCTCCTACGAGCAGTACTTC | CASSLGPGSSYEQYF
TRBJ1-2 | - | TRBV12-3/TRBV12-4 | many | TGTGCCAGCAGTTCCCCCGGGCACTTCCATGGCTACACCTTC | CASSSPGHFHGYTF
TRBJ1-4 | - | TRBV6-2/TRBV6-3 | many | TGTGCCAGCAGTTACGTCTATCGGGAGCCAGCTAATGAAAAACTGTTTTTT | CASSYVYREPANEKLFF
TRBJ1-1 | - | TRBV4-2 | many | TGTGCCAGCAGCCAAGATCGGCCGAACACTGAAGCTTTCTTT | CASSQDRPNTEAFF
TRBJ1-5 | TRBD1 | TRBV20-1 | many | TGCAGTGCTAGCCAACCAGGGGGTTCTCAGCCCCAGCATTTT | CSASQPGGSQPQHF
TRBJ2-5 | - | TRBV5-1 | many | TGCGCCAGCAGCCGGCGAGAGGGAGAGACCCAGTACTTC | CASSRREGETQYF
TRBJ2-5 | - | TRBV12-3/TRBV12-4 | many | TGTGCCAGCAGTTCCGGGGCGGGGTTGGAGACCCAGTACTTC | CASSSGAGLETQYF
TRBJ2-1 | TRBD2 | TRBV6-4 | many | TGTGCCAGCAGTGACTCGGCTAGCGGGGGATACAATGAGCAGTTCTTC | CASSDSASGGYNEQFF
TRBJ2-1 | - | TRBV6-5 | many | TGTGCCAGCAGTTACTCGGCGACTCCCAATGAGCAGTTCTTC | CASSYSATPNEQFF
TRBJ2-7 | - | TRBV28 | many | TGTGCCAGCAGTTGGCCGGACGTGACTTCCTACGAGCAGTACTTC | CASSWPDVTSYEQYF
TRBJ1-1 | - | TRBV6-4 | - | TGTGCCAGCAGTGCTACCGCAGGTCCTAGTCAGAACACTGAAGCTTTCTTT | CASSATAGPSQNTEAFF
TRBJ2-1 | - | TRBV11-2 | many | TGTGCCAGCAGCTTAGAGGGTGCCGGGTCAGGAGAGCAGTTCTTC | CASSLEGAGSGEQFF
TRBJ1-2 | - | TRBV11-3 | many | TGTGCCAGCAGCTTAGGATCGGACAGCCGTTGGGGTGGCTACACCTTC | CASSLGSDSRWGGYTF
TRBJ2-1 | TRBD2 | TRBV19 | few | TGTGCCAGTAGTATTCTTGCGGGAGCGGGTAATGAGCAGTTCTTC | CASSILAGAGNEQFF
TRBJ2-1 | - | TRBV19 | - | TGTGCCAGTAGAGGGAGAGTATACAATGAGCAGTTCTTC | CASRGRVYNEQFF
TRBJ2-3 | TRBD1 | TRBV19 | many | TGTGCCAGTAGTCCCCGGACAGGGGAGGGCAGGGCGCAGTATTTT | CASSPRTGEGRAQYF
TRBJ2-5 | TRBD1 | TRBV6-1 | few | TGTGCCAGCAGGAGGGGACAGGGCCAAGAGACCCAGTACTTC | CASRRGQGQETQYF
TRBJ2-1 | TRBD1 | TRBV19 | - | TGTGCCAGTAGTATCGATTGGGACAGCTACGAGCAGTTCTTC | CASSIDWDSYEQFF
TRBJ2-1 | - | TRBV6-4 | - | TGTGCCAGCAGTGAAAGTGAGAGCTCCTACAATGAGCAGTTCTTC | CASSESESSYNEQFF
TRBJ1-2 | - | TRBV12-3/TRBV12-4 | - | TGTGCCAGCAGAATTGGAGGGGGGGGAGATGGCTACACCTTC | CASRIGGGGDGYTF
TRBJ1-1 | - | TRBV6-5 | many | TGTGCCAGCAGTTACACGGCTTACCCAATGAACACTGAAGCTTTCTTT | CASSYTAYPMNTEAFF